This T cell receptor beta chain came from a study of Ad26.COV2.S vaccination and SARS-CoV-2 variants. Study-wide findings and caveats: Measures of TCR breadth and depth may have fallen short of total T cell responses. After vaccination, substantial breadth of spike-specific CD8+ and CD4+ responses was reported. Researchers reported similar non-spike TCR breadth in vaccine and placebo recipients.

Assay used: immunoSEQ multiplex PCR; TCRdb lists only in-frame clones, some missing. The sample has around 350,000 clones; about 91% are singletons. This CDR3 contains 14 residues. Trimming cost V 3 bases and J 3 bases; bases outside gene matches: 3. Germline loops: CDR1 WNHNN, CDR2 SYGVQD (reference sequence). In regard to this clone: Its antigen remains unknown.

The source is a human donor who had recovered from COVID-19. The starting material was peripheral blood, obtained after recovery from COVID-19. V and J are TRBV10-1 and TRBJ2-7; 9 positions agree with TRBD1. The CDR3 DNA sequence: TGCGCCAGCAGTGATGGGACAGGGAACTACGAGCAGTACTTC. Protein product: CASSDGTGNYEQYF.